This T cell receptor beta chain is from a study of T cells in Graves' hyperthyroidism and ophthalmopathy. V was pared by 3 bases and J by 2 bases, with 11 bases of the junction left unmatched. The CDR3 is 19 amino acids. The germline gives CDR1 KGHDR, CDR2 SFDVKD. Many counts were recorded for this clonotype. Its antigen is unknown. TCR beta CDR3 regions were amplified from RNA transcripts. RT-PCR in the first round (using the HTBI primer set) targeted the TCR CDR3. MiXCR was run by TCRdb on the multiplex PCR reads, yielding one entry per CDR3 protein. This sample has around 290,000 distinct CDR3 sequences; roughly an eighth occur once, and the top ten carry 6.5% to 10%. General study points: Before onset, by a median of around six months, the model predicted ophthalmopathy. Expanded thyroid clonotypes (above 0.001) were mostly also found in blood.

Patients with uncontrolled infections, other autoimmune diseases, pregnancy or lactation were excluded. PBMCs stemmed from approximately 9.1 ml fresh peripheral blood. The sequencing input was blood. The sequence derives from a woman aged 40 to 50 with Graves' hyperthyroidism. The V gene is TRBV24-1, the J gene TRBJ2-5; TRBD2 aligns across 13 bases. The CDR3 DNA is TGTGCCACCAGTGATCAACTAGCGGGAGGGTCCTCGTCTCAAGAGACCCAGTACTTC. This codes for CATSDQLAGGSSSQETQYF.